This T cell receptor (beta chain) was found in a study of response to subunit inactivated influenza vaccine. Germline lookup yields CDR1 KGHDR and CDR2 SFDVKD. The CDR3 is 11 residues long. After removal of 9 bases from V and 9 bases from J, the junction contained 5 bases not matched to a gene. TCRdb independently ran MiXCR on the RT-PCR reads; one entry per CDR3 protein. The table includes fewer than 750,000 distinct CDR3 sequences, 13% to 15% detected once. Findings of the study overall: After each seasonal influenza vaccination, few new T cells are recruited, the authors suggested.

This clonotype was picked up a small number of times. What it recognizes is unknown. Here the sequenced sample was PBMCs from blood, taken about 12 days after vaccination. The receptor was derived from a man aged 50 to 60 who received an inactivated influenza vaccine. V is TRBV24-1 and J is TRBJ2-3, with 7 bases fitting TRBD1. The DNA of the CDR3 is TGTGCCACCGGACAGACAGGGACGCAGTATTTT. It codes for CATGQTGTQYF.